A selection of T cell receptor beta chains follows, all from one sample in a study of human T cells and chemical hapten exposure. MiXCR, applied by TCRdb to the RACE reads, yields one record per CDR3 protein. The sample comprises around 35,000 distinct CDR3 sequences, 4.5% to 5.5% of which are singletons, and about 13% rests with the top ten. The specimen was whole blood. These receptors originate from a human donor in good health. Some clones in this sample may be carry-over from other donors' samples. Each CDR3 is given with its conserved first and last residue. A D gene is named only where the DNA matches it firmly. Rows give clone size only sometimes, using once, few, many, or a class for an expanded clone.

D gene | J gene | V gene | clone size | CDR3 protein | CDR3 DNA
- | TRBJ2-1 | TRBV7-8 | - | CASSHRLRGDFGEQFF | TGTGCCAGCAGCCACAGACTGAGGGGGGACTTTGGTGAGCAGTTCTTC
TRBD2 | TRBJ2-3 | TRBV29-1 | few | CSVSLPGGPPDTQYF | TGCAGCGTTAGTCTTCCGGGGGGGCCCCCAGATACGCAGTATTTT
- | TRBJ2-1 | TRBV2 | - | CASSERAASYNNEQFF | TGTGCCAGCAGTGAACGGGCAGCGTCGTACAACAATGAGCAGTTCTTC
TRBD1 | TRBJ2-7 | TRBV10-3 | many | CAISGGGQSSSYEQYF | TGTGCCATCAGTGGAGGGGGACAGTCGAGCTCCTACGAGCAGTACTTC
- | TRBJ2-7 | TRBV27 | many | CASSLLRTASFYEQYF | TGTGCCAGCAGTTTGCTTAGGACAGCGAGCTTCTACGAGCAGTACTTC
TRBD2 | TRBJ2-3 | TRBV10-3 | medium-sized | CAISAGLTDTDTQYF | TGTGCCATCAGTGCGGGACTAACCGACACAGATACGCAGTATTTT
TRBD1 | TRBJ1-5 | TRBV7-2 | many | CASSYTGGNNQPQHF | TGTGCCAGCAGCTATACAGGGGGCAACAATCAGCCCCAGCATTTT
- | TRBJ1-3 | TRBV4-2 | - | CASSQAAQGYSGNTIYF | TGTGCCAGCAGCCAAGCCGCCCAGGGGTACTCTGGAAACACCATATATTTT
TRBD2 | TRBJ2-7 | TRBV20-1 | many | CSARGTSGERLAYEQYF | TGCAGTGCTAGAGGGACCAGCGGGGAGCGCCTGGCATACGAGCAGTACTTC
- | TRBJ1-2 | TRBV28 | - | CASSYSGLGAPDNYGYTF | TGTGCCAGCAGTTACTCAGGGTTGGGGGCACCGGATAACTATGGCTACACCTTC
- | TRBJ2-6 | TRBV18 | few | CASSPSLNSGANVLTF | TGTGCCAGCTCCCCAAGTCTAAACTCTGGGGCCAACGTCCTGACTTTC
- | TRBJ1-6 | TRBV12-3/TRBV12-4 | few | CASRPGVSPLHF | TGTGCCAGCAGACCCGGGGTCTCACCCCTCCACTTT
TRBD2 | TRBJ2-3 | TRBV5-1 | many | CASSSPLAGGPSDTQYF | TGCGCCAGCAGCTCCCCCCTAGCGGGAGGGCCGTCAGATACGCAGTATTTT
TRBD1 | TRBJ2-5 | TRBV5-1 | many | CASSLGDSQETQYF | TGCGCCAGCAGCTTGGGGGACAGCCAAGAGACCCAGTACTTC
- | TRBJ1-2 | TRBV7-8 | many | CASSLGEGDGYTF | TGTGCCAGCAGCTTAGGGGAAGGGGATGGCTACACCTTC
TRBD2 | TRBJ2-1 | TRBV6-2/TRBV6-3 | - | CASSTLAGGRYNEQFF | TGTGCCAGCAGTACCTTAGCGGGGGGGCGGTACAATGAGCAGTTCTTC
- | TRBJ1-2 | TRBV15 | few | CATSRDWGDGYTF | TGTGCCACCAGCAGAGATTGGGGGGATGGCTACACCTTC
TRBD1 | TRBJ1-1 | TRBV6-2/TRBV6-3 | many | CASREDRVNTEAFF | TGTGCCAGCAGAGAAGACAGGGTGAACACTGAAGCTTTCTTT
- | TRBJ1-1 | TRBV11-2 | few | CASSLAVVPFF | TGTGCCAGCAGCTTAGCGGTTGTGCCTTTCTTT
- | TRBJ2-7 | TRBV28 | many | CASSWSYEQYF | TGTGCCAGCAGTTGGTCCTACGAGCAGTACTTC
TRBD2 | TRBJ2-7 | TRBV6-5 | many | CASSPGRGGEQYF | TGTGCCAGCAGCCCTGGCCGGGGGGGCGAGCAGTACTTC
- | TRBJ2-4 | TRBV6-2/TRBV6-3 | many | CASSYRRLQYF | TGTGCCAGCAGTTACCGCAGGCTTCAGTACTTC
TRBD1 | TRBJ2-5 | TRBV5-1 | many | CASSQQGARETQYF | TGCGCCAGCAGCCAACAGGGGGCCCGGGAGACCCAGTACTTC
- | TRBJ1-2 | TRBV5-1 | - | CASSFGSSGGDYGYTF | TGCGCCAGCAGCTTTGGTTCCAGCGGGGGAGACTATGGCTACACCTTC
TRBD2 | TRBJ2-5 | TRBV12-3/TRBV12-4 | many | CASSFGGRASETQYF | TGTGCCAGCAGTTTCGGCGGGAGGGCCTCAGAGACCCAGTACTTC
- | TRBJ1-2 | TRBV5-1 | many | CASSLKGERRGYGYTF | TGCGCCAGCAGCTTGAAGGGCGAGAGAAGAGGGTATGGCTACACCTTC
- | TRBJ1-5 | TRBV27 | - | CASGPRRDQPQHF | TGTGCCAGCGGTCCGAGAAGAGATCAGCCCCAGCATTTT
- | TRBJ1-2 | TRBV28 | many | CASSLAAAYGYTF | TGTGCCAGCAGTTTAGCGGCAGCGTATGGCTACACCTTC
- | TRBJ1-1 | TRBV12-3/TRBV12-4 | few | CASSSSSRTEAFF | TGTGCCAGCAGTTCCAGTAGTCGCACTGAAGCTTTCTTT
- | TRBJ2-2 | TRBV7-2 | many | CASSSLSGTYTGELFF | TGTGCCAGCAGTTCCCTGTCCGGGACTTACACCGGGGAGCTGTTTTTT
TRBD2 | TRBJ2-3 | TRBV6-5 | many | CASSYMGLAGDTQYF | TGTGCCAGCAGTTACATGGGACTAGCAGGGGATACGCAGTATTTT
- | TRBJ1-1 | TRBV12-3/TRBV12-4 | - | CASSLAVGAEAFF | TGTGCCAGCAGTTTGGCTGTCGGGGCTGAAGCTTTCTTT